This is a list of T cell receptor beta chains from one sample in a study of cytomegalovirus exposure and HLA in healthy donors. Some clones are missing from TCRdb's copy, which holds only in-frame ones; the method was immunoSEQ multiplex PCR. The sample yields 250,000 to 300,000 clones, roughly 90% seen once. The sequenced material came from PBMCs. These receptors originate from a young woman in good health and CMV-seronegative. The CDR3 runs from the conserved cysteine through the conserved F or W. The order of the fields is J gene, D gene, clone size, V gene, CDR3 DNA, CDR3 protein. A D gene is named only where the DNA matches it firmly. Where a row states a size, it is once, few, many or the class of an expanded clone; other rows omit it.

TRBJ2-5,TRBD2,NA,TRBV28,TGTGCCAGCAGTTATCCTAGCGGGGAGGAGACCCAGTACTTC,CASSYPSGEETQYF
TRBJ1-5,NA,NA,TRBV19,TGTGCCAGTAGTCCAACAGAACAGCCCCAGCATTTT,CASSPTEQPQHF
TRBJ2-5,TRBD2,NA,TRBV27,TGTGCCAGCAGTACCGTAGCGGGGAACCAAGAGACCCAGTACTTC,CASSTVAGNQETQYF
TRBJ2-5,TRBD2,once,TRBV7-2,TGTGCCAGCAGCTTAGCAGGGACTACCAAGATTACCCAGTACTTC,CASSLAGTTKITQYF
TRBJ2-3,TRBD1,NA,TRBV7-2,TGTGCCAGCAGCTTAGTGGGCAGGGGGTTAGCAGATACGCAGTATTTT,CASSLVGRGLADTQYF
TRBJ1-4,NA,NA,TRBV11-2,TGTGCCAGCAGCTTAGGACAGCAGAATGAAAAACTGTTTTTT,CASSLGQQNEKLFF
TRBJ2-3,NA,NA,TRBV6-1,TGTGCCAGCAGTCGCCAGAACACAGATACGCAGTATTTT,CASSRQNTDTQYF
TRBJ2-1,NA,NA,TRBV27,TGTGCCAGCAGTTTAATTCCGCGGGACTCCTACAATGAGCAGTTCTTC,CASSLIPRDSYNEQFF
TRBJ1-5,TRBD1,few,TRBV5-6,TGTGCCAGCAGCTTGGGGCAGGGGGGACAGCCCCAGCATTTT,CASSLGQGGQPQHF
TRBJ1-6,NA,NA,TRBV4-2,TGTGCCAGCAGCCAGGACAGAAAAAATTCACCCCTCCACTTT,CASSQDRKNSPLHF
TRBJ2-3,TRBD1,NA,TRBV6-1,TGTGCCAGCAGTGAATGGGACAGGGCTTACTCTAGCACAGATACGCAGTATTTT,CASSEWDRAYSSTDTQYF
TRBJ2-1,TRBD2,NA,TRBV4-3,TGCGCCAGCAGCCAAGACCACGTGGCTCTACATTGGGGGGGGTCCTACAATGAGCAGTTCTTC,CASSQDHVALHWGGSYNEQFF
TRBJ2-1,NA,NA,TRBV7-9,TGTGCCAGCAGCTTAAGGAGCCTTGAGCAGTTCTTC,CASSLRSLEQFF
TRBJ1-2,NA,NA,TRBV28,TGTGCCAGCAGCACAATCAGGGATAACTATGGCTACACCTTC,CASSTIRDNYGYTF
TRBJ1-1,NA,NA,TRBV5-6,TGTGCCAGCAGCTTGGGCGCGAGGAGCACTGAAGCTTTCTTT,CASSLGARSTEAFF
TRBJ1-4,NA,NA,TRBV28,TGTGCCAGCAGTTCCACAGAGCATCCTAATGAAAAACTGTTTTTT,CASSSTEHPNEKLFF
TRBJ1-4,TRBD1,NA,TRBV6-1,TGTGCCGGGGGACAGGGCTCCACTGAAAAACTGTTTTTT,CAGGQGSTEKLFF
TRBJ1-1,NA,once,TRBV11-2,TGTGCCAGCAGCTCCTCCCTTAATCCTGAAGCTTTCTTT,CASSSSLNPEAFF
TRBJ2-1,NA,NA,TRBV6-4,TGTGCCAGCCGTGGACTATACAATGAGCAGTTCTTC,CASRGLYNEQFF
TRBJ1-5,TRBD1,NA,TRBV28,TGTGCCAGTTGGACAGGGGGTAAGCCCCAGCATTTT,CASWTGGKPQHF
TRBJ2-1,NA,NA,TRBV28,TGTGCCAGCAGTTTTGAGGTCGACAATGAGCAGTTCTTC,CASSFEVDNEQFF
TRBJ2-7,NA,NA,TRBV4-3,TGCGCCAGCAGCCCTGAACCAGGGCGGGGTCGCTACGAGCAGTACTTC,CASSPEPGRGRYEQYF
TRBJ2-1,TRBD2,few,TRBV27,TGTGCCAGCAGTCCGGGTCTAGCGGGAGCTCCCAATGAGCAGTTCTTC,CASSPGLAGAPNEQFF
TRBJ1-5,NA,few,TRBV4-1,TGCGCCAGCAGCCACCGCCAGGTGTATCAGCCCCAGCATTTT,CASSHRQVYQPQHF
TRBJ2-2,NA,few,TRBV5-1,TGCGCCAGCAGCTTGGGACTCACCGGGGAGCTGTTTTTT,CASSLGLTGELFF
TRBJ2-2,NA,NA,TRBV7-6,TGTGCCAGCAGCTCTATAACTGCGAACACCGGGGAGCTGTTTTTT,CASSSITANTGELFF
TRBJ2-3,NA,NA,TRBV6-1,TGTGCCAGCAGTGAAGGCGGCGGATCAACAGATACGCAGTATTTT,CASSEGGGSTDTQYF
TRBJ1-1,NA,NA,TRBV7-9,TGTGCCAGCACCACCCTGAGCGTAGGGAACACTGAAGCTTTCTTT,CASTTLSVGNTEAFF
TRBJ2-2,TRBD1,NA,TRBV29-1,TGCAGCGTTGGACAGGGGGCAGGCACCGGGGAGCTGTTTTTT,CSVGQGAGTGELFF
TRBJ1-6,NA,NA,TRBV2,TGTGCCAGCAGAGTAGACAGTTCAAGTAATTCACCCCTCCACTTT,CASRVDSSSNSPLHF
TRBJ2-2,TRBD2,NA,TRBV4-1,TGCGCCAGCAGCCAAGGGTCGGGGGGGGCCTTCACCGGGGAGCTGTTTTTT,CASSQGSGGAFTGELFF
TRBJ1-2,TRBD1,NA,TRBV5-1,TGCGCCAGCAGCTTGACGCCATATCGGGACAGGGAATATGGCTACACCTTC,CASSLTPYRDREYGYTF
TRBJ2-5,TRBD1,NA,TRBV10-3,TGTGCCATCAAACTACAGGGGAAAGAACAAGAGACCCAGTACTTC,CAIKLQGKEQETQYF
TRBJ2-7,TRBD2,NA,TRBV7-9,TGTGCCAGCAGCTGGACTAGCGGGGGTCACTACGAGCAGTACTTC,CASSWTSGGHYEQYF
TRBJ2-1,TRBD2,NA,TRBV6-5,TGTGCCAGCAGTGCGGCTAGCGGGGGATACAATGAGCAGTTCTTC,CASSAASGGYNEQFF
TRBJ1-3,NA,NA,TRBV5-1,TGCGCCAGCAGCCCGGAGGGTTACTCCGGAAACACCATATATTTT,CASSPEGYSGNTIYF
TRBJ2-5,TRBD2,NA,TRBV5-1,TGCGCCAGCAGCTTGGGGTATGGGACTACTAGCGGGGTGGAGACCCAGTACTTC,CASSLGYGTTSGVETQYF
TRBJ1-3,TRBD1,many,TRBV7-2,TGTGCCAGCAGCTTAGGAGGACAGGGGGTGTCTGGAAACACCATATATTTT,CASSLGGQGVSGNTIYF
TRBJ2-5,TRBD1,NA,TRBV18,TGTGCCAGCTCACCACGACAGGGCCAAGAGACCCAGTACTTC,CASSPRQGQETQYF
TRBJ2-5,TRBD1,NA,TRBV7-2,TGTGCCAGCAGCGTTACAGGGGGCCCAGAGACCCAGTACTTC,CASSVTGGPETQYF
TRBJ2-4,NA,NA,TRBV6-5,TGTGCCAGCAGGCGGGACCTAGCCAAAAACATTCAGTACTTC,CASRRDLAKNIQYF
TRBJ2-5,TRBD1,NA,TRBV29-1,TGCAGCGTTGTTCCTCCCTTAGGGACAGCCTTGTACCAAGAGACCCAGTACTTC,CSVVPPLGTALYQETQYF
TRBJ1-3,NA,once,TRBV19,TGTGCCAGTAGTATGTCAGGGGTCGGAAACACCATATATTTT,CASSMSGVGNTIYF
TRBJ2-1,TRBD2,NA,TRBV7-9,TGTGCCAGCAGCCGCCCGCGGGGGGGCTCCTACAATGAGCAGTTCTTC,CASSRPRGGSYNEQFF
TRBJ2-7,NA,NA,TRBV5-1,TGCGCCAGCAGCTTGGCCGTCGGAGACTCCTACGAGCAGTACTTC,CASSLAVGDSYEQYF
TRBJ1-1,NA,NA,TRBV7-9,TGTGCCAGCAGCTTAGGAGGTCAGGGTTCTACTGAAGCTTTCTTT,CASSLGGQGSTEAFF
TRBJ2-7,TRBD2,NA,TRBV19,TGTGCCAGTAGTGTGGGACTGGCGGGGGAAAACGAGCAGTACTTC,CASSVGLAGENEQYF
TRBJ1-1,NA,NA,TRBV11-2,TGTGCCAGCAGCTTAGGAGGATGGGACACTGAAGCTTTCTTT,CASSLGGWDTEAFF
TRBJ2-7,NA,NA,TRBV7-6,TGTGCCAGCAGCTTAGCCCCAGCGGACCCCTACGAGCAGTACTTC,CASSLAPADPYEQYF
TRBJ2-7,TRBD2,NA,TRBV4-3,TGCGCCAGCAGCCAAGATCAAGGGCTAGCGGTTAGCTCCTACGAGCAGTACTTC,CASSQDQGLAVSSYEQYF